A selection of T cell receptor beta chains follows, all from one sample in a study of blood T cell repertoires in COVID-19. Assay: immunoSEQ multiplex PCR; the TCRdb copy retains only in-frame clones and omits some. The table shows about 160,000 clones, with around 81% occurring only once. The sequenced material came from PBMCs or T cells enriched from blood (not recorded which). The source is a man aged 35 to 55 who had recovered from COVID-19. The CDR3 runs from the conserved cysteine through the conserved F or W. The order of the fields is V gene, CDR3 length, J gene, clone size, D gene, CDR3 protein, CDR3 DNA. D genes are given only for firm matches. Clone size is given for some rows only: seen once, a few or many times, or a class if the clone is expanded.

TRBV10-3	18	TRBJ2-5	.	TRBD2	CAISDQGPSGVLRETQYF	TGTGCCATCAGTGACCAGGGGCCTAGCGGGGTGCTAAGGGAGACCCAGTACTTC
TRBV4-1	17	TRBJ2-1	.	.	CASSQERGRTTYNEQFF	TGCGCCAGCAGCCAAGAGAGGGGGCGGACTACCTACAATGAGCAGTTCTTC
TRBV28	17	TRBJ1-2	.	TRBD1	CASRPSGTGGLNYGYTF	TGTGCCAGCAGACCATCCGGGACAGGGGGCTTGAACTATGGCTACACCTTC
TRBV2	15	TRBJ2-2	once	TRBD2	CASRGTSGETGELFF	TGTGCCAGCAGGGGGACTAGCGGGGAGACCGGGGAGCTGTTTTTT
TRBV7-2	15	TRBJ2-3	.	.	CASSHSKGVTDTQYF	TGTGCCAGCAGCCACTCCAAGGGAGTCACAGATACGCAGTATTTT
TRBV11-2	18	TRBJ1-2	.	.	CASSSPGPPGLANYGYTF	TGTGCCAGCAGCTCCCCGGGCCCACCGGGACTGGCTAACTATGGCTACACCTTC
TRBV30	12	TRBJ1-1	.	.	CAWSQMNTEAFF	TGTGCCTGGAGTCAGATGAACACTGAAGCTTTCTTT
TRBV9	14	TRBJ2-2	once	.	CASSVGFSTGELFF	TGTGCCAGCAGCGTAGGGTTCAGCACCGGGGAGCTGTTTTTT
TRBV5-4	15	TRBJ1-2	.	TRBD1	CASSLVGGADYGYTF	TGTGCCAGCAGCTTGGTAGGGGGCGCCGACTATGGCTACACCTTC
TRBV25-1	18	TRBJ1-5	.	.	CASSDSPRGHDSNQPQHF	TGTGCCAGCAGTGACTCCCCCCGAGGGCACGATAGCAATCAGCCCCAGCATTTT
TRBV5-1	15	TRBJ1-4	.	.	CASSSSTGTNEKLFF	TGCGCCAGCAGCTCCTCGACAGGCACGAATGAAAAACTGTTTTTT
TRBV5-1	15	TRBJ2-1	.	.	CASSLEARGDNEQFF	TGCGCCAGCAGCTTGGAGGCGCGGGGTGATAATGAGCAGTTCTTC
TRBV11-2	14	TRBJ1-6	.	.	CASSLDQGNSPLHF	TGTGCCAGCAGCTTAGATCAGGGTAATTCACCCCTCCACTTT
TRBV6-5	13	TRBJ1-6	.	.	CASRQENNSPLHF	TGTGCCAGCCGACAGGAGAATAATTCACCCCTCCACTTT
TRBV6-1	18	TRBJ1-3	few	.	CASSEIRFNSNARNTIYF	TGTGCCAGCAGTGAAATAAGGTTTAACAGTAATGCTAGAAACACCATATATTTT
TRBV6-6	13	TRBJ1-1	.	.	CAGGLSWNTEAFF	TGTGCCGGGGGACTCTCATGGAACACTGAAGCTTTCTTT
TRBV6-5	15	TRBJ2-5	once	.	CASSYYPGSGETQYF	TGTGCCAGCAGTTACTACCCAGGGTCTGGGGAGACCCAGTACTTC
TRBV19	15	TRBJ1-4	.	.	CASSETGTTNEKLFF	TGTGCCAGTAGCGAGACCGGGACTACTAATGAAAAACTGTTTTTT
TRBV3-1/TRBV3-2	11	TRBJ2-3	many	.	CASSRRDTQYF	TGTGCCAGCAGCCGGAGAGATACGCAGTATTTT
TRBV11-2	15	TRBJ1-4	.	TRBD1	CASSRQGGANEKLFF	TGTGCCAGCAGCCGACAGGGCGGAGCTAATGAAAAACTGTTTTTT
TRBV2	13	TRBJ2-7	.	TRBD1	CASLSQGAYEQYF	TGTGCCAGCCTAAGTCAGGGGGCCTACGAGCAGTACTTC
TRBV19	14	TRBJ1-2	few	.	CASSFRQAPYGYTF	TGTGCCAGTAGTTTTAGACAGGCCCCCTATGGCTACACCTTC
TRBV7-2	16	TRBJ1-5	once	TRBD1	CASSLVGTGGNQPQHF	TGTGCCAGCAGCTTAGTTGGGACAGGGGGCAATCAGCCCCAGCATTTT
TRBV10-3	16	TRBJ2-2	.	.	CAITSTSVSNTGELFF	TGTGCCATCACCTCCACTTCGGTATCGAACACCGGGGAGCTGTTTTTT
TRBV29-1	16	TRBJ1-1	.	.	CSVEDLVAGATTEAFF	TGCAGCGTTGAAGATTTGGTAGCAGGGGCGACGACTGAAGCTTTCTTT
TRBV5-1	15	TRBJ1-2	.	.	CASSLQPTTNYGYTF	TGCGCCAGCAGCTTACAACCGACTACTAACTATGGCTACACCTTC
TRBV3-1/TRBV3-2	17	TRBJ2-3	.	TRBD2	CASSTGLAGTSADTQYF	TGTGCCAGCAGCACGGGACTAGCGGGTACATCCGCGGATACGCAGTATTTT
TRBV10-2	14	TRBJ1-1	once	TRBD1	CAGSTGTGNTEAFF	TGCGCCGGCAGCACAGGGACAGGTAACACTGAAGCTTTCTTT
TRBV6-5	13	TRBJ1-1	.	.	CASSLGLSVAAFF	TGTGCCAGCAGTCTAGGACTGAGTGTTGCAGCTTTCTTT
TRBV3-1/TRBV3-2	12	TRBJ1-4	.	.	CASSHLGEKLFF	TGTGCCAGCAGCCACCTAGGCGAAAAACTGTTTTTT
TRBV14	13	TRBJ1-2	.	.	CASSQNTFYGYTF	TGTGCCAGCAGCCAGAACACCTTCTATGGCTACACCTTC
TRBV5-1	14	TRBJ1-4	.	TRBD1	CASSFGQGGEKLFF	TGCGCCAGCAGCTTCGGACAGGGCGGGGAAAAACTGTTTTTT
TRBV19	14	TRBJ1-5	.	.	CASSRPEGNQPQHF	TGTGCCAGTAGTAGACCGGAGGGGAATCAGCCCCAGCATTTT
TRBV15	15	TRBJ1-2	.	TRBD1	CATSSRTGGYYGYTF	TGTGCCACCAGCTCCCGGACAGGGGGATACTATGGCTACACCTTC
TRBV2	14	TRBJ2-5	few	.	CASNIQGNQETQYF	TGTGCCAGCAACATACAGGGTAACCAAGAGACCCAGTACTTC
TRBV10-3	15	TRBJ2-1	few	.	CAITANTGGQNEQFF	TGTGCCATCACAGCGAATACGGGGGGCCAAAATGAGCAGTTCTTC
TRBV30	13	TRBJ2-1	.	TRBD1	CASKQQGAHEQFF	TGTGCCTCGAAACAACAGGGGGCCCATGAGCAGTTCTTC
TRBV30	13	TRBJ1-2	.	.	CAWTARTNYGYTF	TGTGCCTGGACCGCGAGAACCAACTATGGCTACACCTTC
TRBV5-1	14	TRBJ1-1	.	.	CASSLGQVNTEAFF	TGCGCCAGCAGCTTGGGACAGGTGAACACTGAAGCTTTCTTT
TRBV20-1	17	TRBJ1-2	.	.	CSASSPPHRAVVYGYTF	TGCAGTGCTAGTTCCCCCCCCCACAGGGCGGTGGTCTATGGCTACACCTTC
TRBV7-9	13	TRBJ1-6	.	.	CATHRDYNSPLHF	TGTGCCACCCACAGGGACTATAATTCACCCCTCCACTTT
TRBV6-1	14	TRBJ1-1	.	.	CASSEATVNTEAFF	TGTGCCAGCAGTGAAGCAACAGTCAACACTGAAGCTTTCTTT
TRBV6-1	14	TRBJ1-5	.	.	CASSEGGYDQPQHF	TGTGCCAGCAGTGAGGGGGGATACGATCAGCCCCAGCATTTT
TRBV7-9	15	TRBJ1-2	.	.	CASSTTNTTNYGYTF	TGTGCCAGCAGCACAACGAATACCACAAACTATGGCTACACCTTC
TRBV6-5	13	TRBJ2-1	once	.	CASARSGSNEQFF	TGTGCCAGCGCAAGATCCGGGTCCAATGAGCAGTTCTTC
TRBV19	15	TRBJ1-5	.	TRBD1	CASTGTVYSNQPQHF	TGTGCCAGTACCGGGACAGTTTATAGCAATCAGCCCCAGCATTTT
TRBV7-9	15	TRBJ1-5	.	.	CASSPSGGWDQPQHF	TGTGCCAGCAGCCCCTCGGGGGGCTGGGACCAGCCCCAGCATTTT
TRBV9	17	TRBJ2-5	.	TRBD2	CASSVFSSGGAGETQYF	TGTGCCAGCAGCGTATTTTCCAGCGGGGGGGCAGGAGAGACCCAGTACTTC
TRBV28	15	TRBJ1-2	.	TRBD1	CASSQQDRAWYGYTF	TGTGCCAGCAGTCAACAAGACAGGGCGTGGTATGGCTACACCTTC
TRBV5-1	15	TRBJ2-1	.	TRBD1	CASSRGQGTYNEQFF	TGCGCCAGCAGCCGAGGACAGGGGACCTACAATGAGCAGTTCTTC
TRBV6-1	15	TRBJ1-1	.	.	CASSDGRGGNTEAFF	TGTGCCAGCAGTGACGGGAGGGGGGGAAACACTGAAGCTTTCTTT
TRBV5-1	13	TRBJ2-1	.	TRBD2	CASSLGGEGEQFF	TGCGCCAGCAGCTTGGGCGGGGAGGGTGAGCAGTTCTTC
TRBV2	13	TRBJ2-7	few	TRBD1	CASRPGQAYEQYF	TGTGCCAGCAGACCGGGACAGGCCTACGAGCAGTACTTC
TRBV5-1	15	TRBJ2-1	.	TRBD2	CASSPGASGNNEQFF	TGCGCCAGCAGCCCCGGGGCTAGCGGTAACAATGAGCAGTTCTTC